The entry that follows covers one T cell receptor beta chain sequence. Authors' analysis steps: Nucleated cell number was recorded as an estimate derived from reference gene primer amplification. Generated by immunoSEQ multiplex PCR, the TCRdb table keeps only in-frame clones and is missing some. V, J and clone size were drawn from that table, and D and trimming were deduced from the DNA. Of approximately 230,000 clones listed, about 86% are singletons. The sample originates from a study of blood T cell repertoires in COVID-19. The wider study: PBMCs, B-cell-depleted T cells, or T cells provided the cDNA or gDNA that made up the material.

Trimming removed 2 bases from V and 7 bases from J, with 17 bases in between. Germline CDR1 reads SGHAT; CDR2 reads FQNNGV. The CDR3 sequence is 15 residues long. The V call is TRBV11-2, the J call TRBJ1-2; no clear D gene. This TCR was recovered from an elderly man with acute or convalescent COVID-19. Sequencing was performed on peripheral blood. The CDR3 DNA reads as TGTGCCAGCAGCTTAACCGATAGTCTTAGTGGTGGCTACACCTTC. It codes for CASSLTDSLSGGYTF. The full variable domain, rest sourced from reference TRBV11-2 and TRBJ1-2, is EAGVAQSPRYKIIEKRQSVAFWCNPISGHATLYWYQQILGQGPKLLIQFQNNGVVDDSQLPKDRFSAERLKGVDSTLKIQPAKLEDSAVYLCASSLTDSLSGGYTFGSGTRLTVV.